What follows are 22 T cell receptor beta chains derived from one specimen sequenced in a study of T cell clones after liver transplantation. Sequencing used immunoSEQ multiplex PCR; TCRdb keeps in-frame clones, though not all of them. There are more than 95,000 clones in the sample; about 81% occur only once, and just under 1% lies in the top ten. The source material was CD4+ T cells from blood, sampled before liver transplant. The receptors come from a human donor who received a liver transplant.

CDR3 amino acids: CASSLVSGVDTQYF. The CDR3 nucleotides read TGTGCCAGCAGCTTGGTATCAGGGGTAGATACGCAGTATTTT. V gene TRBV5-5 combines with J gene TRBJ2-3, with D perhaps TRBD1 (6 bases). Deletions cut 0 bases from V and 5 bases from J, with 10 bases between. From germline, CDR1 is SGHKS and CDR2 YYEKEE (reference sequence). The CDR3 has 14 residues.

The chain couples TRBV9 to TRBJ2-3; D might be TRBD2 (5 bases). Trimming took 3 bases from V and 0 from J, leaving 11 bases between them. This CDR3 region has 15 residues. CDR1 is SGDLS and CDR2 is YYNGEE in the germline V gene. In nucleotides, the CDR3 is TGTGCCAGCAGCGCCCAACTAGGGAGCACAGATACGCAGTATTTT. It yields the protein CASSAQLGSTDTQYF.

CDR3 in amino acids: CAIRGDSNQPQHF. The CDR3 DNA follows: TGTGCCATCCGAGGAGATAGCAATCAGCCCCAGCATTTT. The chain recombines TRBV10-3 with TRBJ1-5, with no clear D. Per germline, CDR1 ENHRY and CDR2 SYGVKD. Trimming took 8 bases from V and 0 from J, leaving 8 bases between them. This CDR3 has 13 amino acids.

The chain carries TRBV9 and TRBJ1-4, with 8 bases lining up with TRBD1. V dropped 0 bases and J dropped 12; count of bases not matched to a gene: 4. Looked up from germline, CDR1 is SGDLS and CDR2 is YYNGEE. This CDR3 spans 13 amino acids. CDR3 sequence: CASSVEFRGQLFF. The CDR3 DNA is TGTGCCAGCAGCGTAGAGTTCAGGGGGCAACTGTTTTTT.

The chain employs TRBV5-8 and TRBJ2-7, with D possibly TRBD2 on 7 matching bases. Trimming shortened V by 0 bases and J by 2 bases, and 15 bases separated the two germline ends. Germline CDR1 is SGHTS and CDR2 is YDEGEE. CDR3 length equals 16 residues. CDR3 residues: CASSLAGGQGAYEQYF. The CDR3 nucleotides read TGTGCCAGCAGCTTGGCGGGGGGCCAGGGAGCCTACGAGCAGTACTTC.

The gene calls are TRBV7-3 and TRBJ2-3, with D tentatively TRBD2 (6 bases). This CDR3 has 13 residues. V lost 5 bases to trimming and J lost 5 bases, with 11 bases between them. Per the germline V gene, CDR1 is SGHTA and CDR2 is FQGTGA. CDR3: CASSRLVLDTQYF. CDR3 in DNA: TGTGCCAGCAGCCGACTAGTTTTAGATACGCAGTATTTT.

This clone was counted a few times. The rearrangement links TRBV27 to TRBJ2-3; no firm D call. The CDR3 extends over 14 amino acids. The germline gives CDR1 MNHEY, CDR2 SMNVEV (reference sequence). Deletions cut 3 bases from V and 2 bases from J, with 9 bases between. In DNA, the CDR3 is TGTGCCAGCAGTTTGTCGGAGTTCACAGATACGCAGTATTTT. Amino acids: CASSLSEFTDTQYF.

CDR3 residues: CASSRAGTEYNSPLHF. CDR3 DNA: TGCGCCAGCAGTCGGGCCGGGACGGAATATAATTCACCCCTCCACTTT. The J gene is TRBJ1-6, the V gene TRBV10-1; TRBD1 might be the D (5 bases). The length of the CDR3 is 16 residues. Germline lookup yields CDR1 WNHNN and CDR2 SYGVQD (reference sequence). Trimming removed 5 bases from V and 4 bases from J, with 15 bases in between.

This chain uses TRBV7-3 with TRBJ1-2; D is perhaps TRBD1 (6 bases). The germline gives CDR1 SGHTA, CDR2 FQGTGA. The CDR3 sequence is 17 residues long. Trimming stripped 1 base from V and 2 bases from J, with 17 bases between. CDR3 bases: TGTGCCAGCAGCTTAAATCGGGGGGCGAAACAAAACTATGGCTACACCTTC. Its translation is CASSLNRGAKQNYGYTF. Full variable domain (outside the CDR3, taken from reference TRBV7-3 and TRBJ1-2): GAGVSQTPSNKVTEKGKYVELRCDPISGHTALYWYRQSLGQGPEFLIYFQGTGAADDSGLPNDRFFAVRPEGSVSTLKIQRTERGDSAVYLCASSLNRGAKQNYGYTFGSGTRLTVV.

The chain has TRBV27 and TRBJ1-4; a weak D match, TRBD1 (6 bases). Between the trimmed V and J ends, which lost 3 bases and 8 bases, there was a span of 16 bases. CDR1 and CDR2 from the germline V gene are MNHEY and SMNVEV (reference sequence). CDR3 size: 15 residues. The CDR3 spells CASSFAGAFVEKLFF. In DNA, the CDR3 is TGTGCCAGCAGTTTCGCAGGGGCGTTTGTCGAAAAACTGTTTTTT.

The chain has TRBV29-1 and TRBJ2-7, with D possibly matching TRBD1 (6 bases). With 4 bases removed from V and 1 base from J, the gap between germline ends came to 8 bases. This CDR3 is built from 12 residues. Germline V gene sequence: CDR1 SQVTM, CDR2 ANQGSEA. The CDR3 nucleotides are TGCAGCGTTGCAGGACAGTCCTACGAGCAGTACTTC. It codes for CSVAGQSYEQYF.

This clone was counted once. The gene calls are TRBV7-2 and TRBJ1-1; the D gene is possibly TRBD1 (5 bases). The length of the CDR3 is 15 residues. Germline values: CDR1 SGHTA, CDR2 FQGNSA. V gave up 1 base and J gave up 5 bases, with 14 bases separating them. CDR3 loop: CASSLVGGSWTEAFF. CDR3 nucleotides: TGTGCCAGCAGCTTAGTTGGGGGAAGTTGGACTGAAGCTTTCTTT. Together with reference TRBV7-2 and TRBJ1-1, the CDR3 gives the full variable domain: GAGVSQSPSNKVTEKGKDVELRCDPISGHTALYWYRQSLGQGLEFLIYFQGNSAPDKSGLPSDRFSAERTGGSVSTLTIQRTQQEDSAVYLCASSLVGGSWTEAFFGQGTRLTVV.

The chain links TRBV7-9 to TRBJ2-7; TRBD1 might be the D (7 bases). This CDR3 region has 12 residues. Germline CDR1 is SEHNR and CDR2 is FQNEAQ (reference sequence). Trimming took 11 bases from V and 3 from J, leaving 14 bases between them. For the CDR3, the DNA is TGTGCCTCGCAGGGGGACTTCTACGAGCAGTACTTC. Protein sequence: CASQGDFYEQYF.

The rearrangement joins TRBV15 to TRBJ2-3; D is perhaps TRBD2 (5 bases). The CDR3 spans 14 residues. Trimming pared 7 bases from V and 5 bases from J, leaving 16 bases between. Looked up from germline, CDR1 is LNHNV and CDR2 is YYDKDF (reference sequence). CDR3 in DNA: TGTGCCACCATGGCAGTAATGAGCGGAGATACGCAGTATTTT. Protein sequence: CATMAVMSGDTQYF.

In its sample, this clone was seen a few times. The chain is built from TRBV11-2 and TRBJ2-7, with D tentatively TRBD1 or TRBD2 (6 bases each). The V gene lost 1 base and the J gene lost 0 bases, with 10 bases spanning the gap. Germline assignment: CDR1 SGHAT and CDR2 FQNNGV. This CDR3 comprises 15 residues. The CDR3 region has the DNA TGTGCCAGCAGCTTAGGGGGGGCGAGCTCCTACGAGCAGTACTTC. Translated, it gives CASSLGGASSYEQYF.

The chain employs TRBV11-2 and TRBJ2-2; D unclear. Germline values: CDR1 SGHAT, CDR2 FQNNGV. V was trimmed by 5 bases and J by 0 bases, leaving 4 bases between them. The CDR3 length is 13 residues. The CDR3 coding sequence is TGTGCCAGCAGCCGAACGAACACCGGGGAGCTGTTTTTT. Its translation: CASSRTNTGELFF.

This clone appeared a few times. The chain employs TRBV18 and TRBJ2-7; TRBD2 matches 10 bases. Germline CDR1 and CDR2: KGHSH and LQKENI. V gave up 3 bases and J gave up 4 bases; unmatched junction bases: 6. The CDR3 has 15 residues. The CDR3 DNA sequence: TGTGCCAGCTCACCCCGGACTAGCGGCCATTACGAGCAGTACTTC. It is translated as CASSPRTSGHYEQYF.

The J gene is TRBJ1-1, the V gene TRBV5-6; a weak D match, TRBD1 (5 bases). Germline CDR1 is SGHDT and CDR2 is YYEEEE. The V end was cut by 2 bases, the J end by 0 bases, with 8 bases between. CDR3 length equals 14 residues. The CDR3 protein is CASSFDSMNTEAFF. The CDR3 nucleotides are TGTGCCAGCAGCTTCGACAGTATGAACACTGAAGCTTTCTTT.

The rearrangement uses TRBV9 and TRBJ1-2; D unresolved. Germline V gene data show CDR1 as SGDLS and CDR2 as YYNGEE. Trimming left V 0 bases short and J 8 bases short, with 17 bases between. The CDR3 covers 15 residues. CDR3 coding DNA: TGTGCCAGCAGCGTAGTGGGAGGGCAGGTAGACGGCTACACCTTC. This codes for CASSVVGGQVDGYTF.

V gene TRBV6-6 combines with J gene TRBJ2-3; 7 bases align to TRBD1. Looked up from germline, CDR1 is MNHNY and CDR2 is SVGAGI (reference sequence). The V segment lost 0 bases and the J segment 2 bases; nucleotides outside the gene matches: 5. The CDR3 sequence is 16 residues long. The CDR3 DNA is TGTGCCAGCAGTTACTCGGCAGGGGGATACACAGATACGCAGTATTTT. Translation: CASSYSAGGYTDTQYF.

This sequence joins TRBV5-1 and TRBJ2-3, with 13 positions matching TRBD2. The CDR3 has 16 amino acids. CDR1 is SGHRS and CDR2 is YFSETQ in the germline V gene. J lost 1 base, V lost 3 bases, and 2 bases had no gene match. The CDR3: CASSSGLAGGTDTQYF. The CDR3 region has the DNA TGCGCCAGCAGCTCCGGACTAGCGGGGGGCACAGATACGCAGTATTTT.

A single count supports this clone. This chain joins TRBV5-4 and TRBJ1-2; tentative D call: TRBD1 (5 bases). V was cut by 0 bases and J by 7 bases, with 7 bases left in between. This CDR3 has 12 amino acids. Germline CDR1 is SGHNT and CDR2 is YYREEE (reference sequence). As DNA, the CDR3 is TGTGCCAGCAGCTTGGAACAGGTTGGCTACACCTTC. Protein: CASSLEQVGYTF. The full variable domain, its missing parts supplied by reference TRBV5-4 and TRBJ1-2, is ETGVTQSPTHLIKTRGQQVTLRCSSQSGHNTVSWYQQALGQGPQFIFQYYREEENGRGNFPPRFSGLQFPNYSSELNVNALELDDSALYLCASSLEQVGYTFGSGTRLTVV.